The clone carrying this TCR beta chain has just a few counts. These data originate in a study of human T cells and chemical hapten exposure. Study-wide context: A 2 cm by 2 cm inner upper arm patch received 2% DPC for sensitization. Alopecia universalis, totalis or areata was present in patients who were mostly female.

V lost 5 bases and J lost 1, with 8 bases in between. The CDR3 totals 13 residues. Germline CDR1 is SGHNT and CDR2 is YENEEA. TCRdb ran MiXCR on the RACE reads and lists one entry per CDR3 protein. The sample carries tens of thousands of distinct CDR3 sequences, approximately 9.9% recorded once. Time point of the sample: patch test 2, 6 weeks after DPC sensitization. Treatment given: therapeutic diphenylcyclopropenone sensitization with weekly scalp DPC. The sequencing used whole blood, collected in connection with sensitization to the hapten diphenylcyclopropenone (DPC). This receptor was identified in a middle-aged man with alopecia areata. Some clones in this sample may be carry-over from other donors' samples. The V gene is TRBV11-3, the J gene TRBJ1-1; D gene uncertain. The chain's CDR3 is CASSITANTEAFF. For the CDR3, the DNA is TGTGCCAGCAGCATAACAGCGAACACTGAAGCTTTCTTT.